Below, 28 T cell receptor beta chains from the same sample are listed, as sequenced in a study of blood T cell repertoires in COVID-19. Generated by immunoSEQ multiplex PCR, the TCRdb table keeps only in-frame clones and is missing some. The sample shows 220,000 or so clones, over 60% of them seen only once. The specimen sequenced was peripheral blood. The source is a woman aged 70-85 years with acute or convalescent COVID-19.

The V call is TRBV5-4, the J call TRBJ1-5, with D possibly matching TRBD1 (6 bases). This CDR3 has 16 amino acids. V was pared by 4 bases and J by 1 base, with 15 bases between. Germline CDR1 SGHNT, CDR2 YYREEE (reference sequence). The CDR3 loop is CASSQGGGRSNQPQHF. CDR3 in DNA: TGTGCCAGCAGCCAGGGCGGGGGGCGAAGCAATCAGCCCCAGCATTTT.

V and J are TRBV18 and TRBJ1-5; D call uncertain. This CDR3 contains 14 residues. Germline CDR1 KGHSH, CDR2 LQKENI. Trimming took off 5 bases at V and 4 bases at J, with 12 bases between the two ends. The CDR3 loop is CASSSQEGNQPQHF. The CDR3 nucleotides read TGTGCCAGCTCATCACAAGAGGGAAATCAGCCCCAGCATTTT.

V usage is TRBV5-1 and J usage is TRBJ1-6; tentatively, D is TRBD1 (6 bases). The germline CDR1 and CDR2 sequences are SGHRS and YFSETQ. This CDR3 comprises 14 residues. V gave up 0 bases and J gave up 8 bases, with 9 bases separating them. Here the CDR3 reads CASSLGQVDSPLHF. The CDR3 nucleotides are TGCGCCAGCAGCTTGGGACAGGTAGATTCACCCCTCCACTTT.

V usage is TRBV28 and J usage is TRBJ1-3, with no clear D. Trimming pared 3 bases from V and 5 bases from J, leaving 5 bases between. This CDR3 is 12 amino acids long. Germline V lookup: CDR1 MDHEN, CDR2 SYDVKM. CDR3 in DNA: TGTGCCAGCAGTTTCGAGAGAAACACCATATATTTT. It specifies CASSFERNTIYF.

The rearrangement links TRBV10-1 to TRBJ1-3; D not certain. Trimming stripped 5 bases from V and 0 bases from J, with 5 bases between. The CDR3 is made up of 13 amino acids. Germline CDR1 WNHNN, CDR2 SYGVQD (reference sequence). CDR3 DNA sequence: TGCGCCAGCAGTATGAGCTCTGGAAACACCATATATTTT. Amino acid sequence: CASSMSSGNTIYF.

Many counts were recorded for this clone. The chain recombines TRBV28 with TRBJ1-6; D is ambiguous. Deletions cut 6 bases from V and 10 bases from J, with 13 bases between. The CDR3 has 13 amino acids. CDR1 and CDR2 (germline): MDHEN, SYDVKM. CDR3 sequence reads: CASSPGRRSPLHF. DNA of the CDR3: TGTGCCAGCAGCCCCGGTAGGAGATCACCCCTCCACTTT.

The chain joins TRBV19 to TRBJ2-2; possibly TRBD1 for D (5 bases). CDR1 and CDR2 (germline): LNHDA, SQIVND (reference sequence). The CDR3 loop spans 14 amino acids. Trimming took 2 bases from V and 7 from J, leaving 11 bases between them. CDR3 DNA: TGTGCCAGTAGTATACTACAGGAGCACGGGGAGCTGTTTTTT. Translated: CASSILQEHGELFF.

The chain joins TRBV10-3 to TRBJ2-1; 9 bases fit TRBD1. In germline, CDR1 is ENHRY, CDR2 SYGVKD. The junction had 9 bases not matched to a gene; V was cut back by 5 bases and J by 1 base. This CDR3 spans 17 amino acids. The CDR3 bases are TGTGCCATCAGTCGCCCGACAGGGGGGGAATCCTACAATGAGCAGTTCTTC. This codes for CAISRPTGGESYNEQFF.

The chain employs TRBV6-5 and TRBJ2-7, with 9 bases aligning to TRBD1. This CDR3 region has 14 residues. Looked up from germline, CDR1 is MNHEY and CDR2 is SVGAGI. V was pared by 8 bases and J by 6 bases, with 11 bases of the junction left unmatched. CDR3 DNA: TGTGCCAGCGGCCCCGGGACAGGGAAGTCCGAGCAGTACTTC. Translated: CASGPGTGKSEQYF.

This clone has a count of ten or more. The chain combines TRBV15 with TRBJ2-1, with 8 bases that match TRBD1. From germline, CDR1 is LNHNV and CDR2 YYDKDF (reference sequence). The CDR3 has 12 amino acids. J gave up 7 bases and V 9 bases, and 5 bases lay outside the gene matches. The CDR3 nucleotides are TGTGCCACGGATACAGGGGGGAATGAGCAGTTCTTC. As protein: CATDTGGNEQFF.

The sample holds one count of this clone. The chain links TRBV6-4 to TRBJ2-2; D remains unclear. The CDR3 contains 15 residues. Deletions cut 0 bases from V and 1 base from J, with 6 bases between. The germline CDR1 and CDR2 sequences are MRHNA and SNTAGT. The CDR3 DNA reads TGTGCCAGCAGTGACTCGGGCAGGAACACCGGGGAGCTGTTTTTT. Amino acids: CASSDSGRNTGELFF.

J is TRBJ2-7 and V is TRBV7-2; D is unresolved. The CDR3 loop spans 11 amino acids. CDR1 is SGHTA and CDR2 is FQGNSA in the germline V gene. V gave up 4 bases and J gave up 3 bases, with 4 bases separating them. The CDR3 spells CASSSFYEQYF. CDR3 nucleotide sequence: TGTGCCAGCAGCTCCTTCTACGAGCAGTACTTC.

The chain couples TRBV2 to TRBJ1-4; 7 positions match TRBD1. This CDR3 is 15 amino acids long. The J segment lost 8 bases and the V segment lost 3 bases, leaving 9 bases of the junction unmatched. Germline V gives CDR1 SNHLY, CDR2 FYNNEI. CDR3 region: CASSDLGTVGEKLFF. CDR3 bases: TGTGCCAGCAGTGACTTAGGGACAGTAGGAGAAAAACTGTTTTTT.

The J gene is TRBJ2-7, the V gene TRBV5-1, with TRBD1 identical over 8 bases. Germline CDR1 reads SGHRS; CDR2 reads YFSETQ. This CDR3 region has 14 residues. With 2 bases clipped from V and 6 bases from J, the junction kept 7 bases outside the gene matches. The CDR3 DNA reads as TGCGCCAGCAGCTTTCTACTCGGACAGGGCGAGCAGTACTTC. It is translated as CASSFLLGQGEQYF.

The rearrangement uses TRBV4-2 and TRBJ2-7; 8 nucleotides match TRBD2. Trimming removed 1 base from V and 7 bases from J; junction bases left unmatched: 6. CDR1 and CDR2 from the germline V gene are LGHNA and YNFKEQ. The CDR3 totals 14 residues. The DNA for the CDR3 is TGTGCCAGCAGCCAAGGGGCCGGGGGGGGTGAGCAGTACTTC. Its protein product is CASSQGAGGGEQYF.

The chain carries TRBV2 and TRBJ2-1; TRBD2 agrees at 8 bases. V lost 4 bases, J lost 1 base, and 3 bases stayed unmatched. This CDR3 has 15 amino acids. Germline values: CDR1 SNHLY, CDR2 FYNNEI. The CDR3 protein is CASSAGGGSYNEQFF. CDR3 coding DNA: TGTGCCAGCAGTGCGGGAGGGGGATCCTACAATGAGCAGTTCTTC.

The chain uses TRBV27 and TRBJ2-7, with unresolved D. CDR3 length: 11 amino acids. Per germline, CDR1 MNHEY and CDR2 SMNVEV (reference sequence). With 4 bases removed from V and 3 bases from J, the gap between germline ends came to 4 bases. CDR3 DNA sequence: TGTGCCAGCAGTTCCCACTACGAGCAGTACTTC. Its translation: CASSSHYEQYF.

This clone has just one count. The chain recombines TRBV7-9 with TRBJ2-3, with 9 bases aligning to TRBD2. The CDR3 is 15 amino acids. V lost 1 base and J lost 3; bases outside the gene matches: 2. Germline V gene sequence: CDR1 SEHNR, CDR2 FQNEAQ (reference sequence). The CDR3 DNA is TGTGCCAGCAGCTTAGGTAGCGGGGGTACAGATACGCAGTATTTT. As protein: CASSLGSGGTDTQYF. Full variable domain (missing parts from reference TRBV7-9 and TRBJ2-3): DTGVSQNPRHKITKRGQNVTFRCDPISEHNRLYWYRQTLGQGPEFLTYFQNEAQLEKSRLLSDRFSAERPKGSFSTLEIQRTEQGDSAMYLCASSLGSGGTDTQYFGPGTRLTVL.

This chain connects TRBV3-1 (or the pseudogene TRBV3-2) to TRBJ2-7; 10 bases are shared with TRBD1. Germline V gene lookup returns CDR1 LGHDT and CDR2 YNNKEL (reference sequence). V was pared by 6 bases and J by 9 bases, with 14 bases of the junction left unmatched. The CDR3 is 15 residues long. CDR3 residues: CASRPTGTGVSRQYF. For the CDR3, the DNA is TGTGCCAGCAGACCAACCGGGACAGGGGTTAGTCGGCAGTACTTC.

The J gene is TRBJ1-3, the V gene TRBV7-8, with a weak D call TRBD1 (5 bases). V lost 2 bases and J 4 bases, leaving 15 bases between the germline ends. Germline CDR1 and CDR2: SGHVS and FQNEAQ. This CDR3 comprises 16 residues. Here the CDR3 reads CASSLIVRDTGNTIYF. CDR3 sequence (DNA): TGTGCCAGCAGCTTAATAGTCAGGGATACGGGAAACACCATATATTTT.

The chain links TRBV2 to TRBJ2-1; 7 positions agree with TRBD2. CDR3 length: 15 amino acids. V lost 6 bases, J lost 3 bases, and 8 bases stayed unmatched. Germline values: CDR1 SNHLY, CDR2 FYNNEI. The CDR3 DNA sequence: TGTGCCAGCAGAGGACTAGTTTCGAGCTACAATGAGCAGTTCTTC. This codes for CASRGLVSSYNEQFF.

This rearrangement joins TRBV30 to TRBJ1-2, with 9 nucleotides matching TRBD1. Trimming removed 0 bases from V and 8 bases from J; junction bases left unmatched: 7. Looked up from germline, CDR1 is GTSNPN and CDR2 is SVGIG (reference sequence). There are 14 residues in the CDR3. The CDR3 spells CAWSVQGAQGGYTF. CDR3 nucleotide sequence: TGTGCCTGGAGTGTACAGGGGGCGCAGGGAGGCTACACCTTC.

The chain recombines TRBV29-1 with TRBJ2-5; a possible D gene is TRBD1 (5 bases). Trimming took 1 base from V and 1 from J, leaving 16 bases between them. The CDR3 length is 16 residues. CDR1 is SQVTM and CDR2 is ANQGSEA in the germline V gene. Written as DNA, the CDR3 is TGCAGCGTTGAAGGCCCCCCTGACAGCTCCCAAGAGACCCAGTACTTC. It specifies CSVEGPPDSSQETQYF.

The chain carries TRBV28 and TRBJ1-2; tentative D call: TRBD1 (5 bases). Germline CDR1 MDHEN, CDR2 SYDVKM. Trimming stripped 2 bases from V and 6 bases from J, with 13 bases between. This CDR3 comprises 14 residues. The CDR3 DNA is TGTGCCAGCAGTTTAACGGTGGGGCTCAATGGCTACACCTTC. It yields the protein CASSLTVGLNGYTF.

V gene TRBV18 combines with J gene TRBJ2-7, with 7 bases lining up with TRBD1. Germline CDR1 is KGHSH and CDR2 is LQKENI. Trimming took 5 bases from V and 6 from J; bases not matched to a gene: 7. This CDR3 contains 13 residues. CDR3 sequence: CASSATGSSEQYF. The DNA for the CDR3 is TGTGCCAGCTCAGCGACAGGGAGTAGCGAGCAGTACTTC. The complete variable domain, with remaining parts taken from reference TRBV18 and TRBJ2-7, reads NAGVMQNPRHLVRRRGQEARLRCSPMKGHSHVYWYRQLPEEGLKFMVYLQKENIIDESGMPKERFSAEFPKEGPSILRIQQVVRGDSAAYFCASSATGSSEQYFGPGTRLTVT.

V gene TRBV29-1 combines with J gene TRBJ2-1, with TRBD1 identical over 9 bases. The V gene's germline CDR1 is SQVTM and CDR2 ANQGSEA. V gave up 3 bases and J gave up 8 bases; unmatched junction bases: 5. The CDR3 spans 13 residues. The CDR3 DNA is TGCAGCGTTGATAGTACAGGGGGCTATGAGCAGTTCTTC. Protein sequence: CSVDSTGGYEQFF.

V usage is TRBV7-8 and J usage is TRBJ2-7; 7 bases line up with TRBD1. CDR1 and CDR2 from the germline V gene are SGHVS and FQNEAQ. Trimming at V came to 6 bases and at J to 0 bases, leaving 11 bases not matched to a gene. The CDR3 has 16 amino acids. The CDR3, as DNA: TGTGCCAGCAGTCGACCTCCCGGGACAGTCTCCTACGAGCAGTACTTC. It yields the protein CASSRPPGTVSYEQYF. Filled out from reference TRBV7-8 and TRBJ2-7, the complete variable domain reads GAGVSQSPRYKVAKRGQDVALRCDPISGHVSLFWYQQALGQGPEFLTYFQNEAQLDKSGLPSDRFFAERPEGSVSTLKIQRTQQEDSAVYLCASSRPPGTVSYEQYFGPGTRLTVT.

This clone was counted a single time. This sample also contains other DNA sequences that code for the same CDR3. The J gene is TRBJ1-1, the V gene TRBV5-1; D is uncertain. CDR1 and CDR2 (germline): SGHRS, YFSETQ. With 2 bases removed from V and 1 base from J, the gap between germline ends came to 6 bases. CDR3 length: 13 residues. The CDR3 here is CASSLTGNTEAFF. The CDR3 DNA reads as TGCGCCAGCAGCTTAACCGGGAACACTGAAGCTTTCTTT.